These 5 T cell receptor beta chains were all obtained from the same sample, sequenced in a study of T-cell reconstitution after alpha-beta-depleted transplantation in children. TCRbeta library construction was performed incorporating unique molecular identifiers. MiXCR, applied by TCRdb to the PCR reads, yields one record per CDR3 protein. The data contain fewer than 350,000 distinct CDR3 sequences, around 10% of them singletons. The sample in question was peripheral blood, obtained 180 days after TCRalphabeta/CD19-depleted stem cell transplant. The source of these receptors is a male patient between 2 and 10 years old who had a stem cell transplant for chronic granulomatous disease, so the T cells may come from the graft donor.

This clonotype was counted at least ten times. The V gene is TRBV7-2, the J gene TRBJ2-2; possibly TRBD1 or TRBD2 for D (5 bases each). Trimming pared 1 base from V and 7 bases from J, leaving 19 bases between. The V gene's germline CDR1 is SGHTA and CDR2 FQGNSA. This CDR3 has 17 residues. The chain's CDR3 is CASSLGVGAKRGGELFF. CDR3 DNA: TGTGCCAGCAGCTTAGGGGTCGGTGCGAAGAGGGGCGGGGAGCTGTTTTTT.

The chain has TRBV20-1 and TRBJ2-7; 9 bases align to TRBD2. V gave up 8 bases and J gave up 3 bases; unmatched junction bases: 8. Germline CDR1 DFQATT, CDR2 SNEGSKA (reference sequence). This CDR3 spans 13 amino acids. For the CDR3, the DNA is TGCAGTCTGAAGCGGGAGGTAGTCTACGAGCAGTACTTC. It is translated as CSLKREVVYEQYF.

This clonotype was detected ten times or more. The DNA for the CDR3 is TGCAGTGCTGGACTATCCTACGAGCAGTACTTC. This translates into CSAGLSYEQYF. The rearrangement uses TRBV20-1 and TRBJ2-7, with D possibly matching TRBD2 (6 bases). The germline V gene encodes CDR1 DFQATT and CDR2 SNEGSKA (reference sequence). V was shortened by 5 bases and J by 1 base, with 6 bases between the two germline ends. This CDR3 is 11 amino acids long.

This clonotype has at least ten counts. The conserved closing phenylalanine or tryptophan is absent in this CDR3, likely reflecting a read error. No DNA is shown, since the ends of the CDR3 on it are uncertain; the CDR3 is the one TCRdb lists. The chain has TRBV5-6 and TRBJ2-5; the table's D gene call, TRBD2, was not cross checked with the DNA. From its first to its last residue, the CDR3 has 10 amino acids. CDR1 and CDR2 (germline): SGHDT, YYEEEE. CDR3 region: CASSSNRALL.

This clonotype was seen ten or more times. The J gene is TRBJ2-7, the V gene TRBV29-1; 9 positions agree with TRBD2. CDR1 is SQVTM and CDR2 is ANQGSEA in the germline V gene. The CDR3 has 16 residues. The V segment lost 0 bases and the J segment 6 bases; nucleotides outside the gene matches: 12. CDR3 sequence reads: CSVEDPWASGTSEQYF. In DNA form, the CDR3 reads TGCAGCGTTGAAGATCCGTGGGCTAGCGGGACGTCCGAGCAGTACTTC.